Below, 10 T cell receptor beta chains from the same sample are listed, as sequenced in a study of CD8+CD57+ T cells in acquired aplastic anemia. Individuals selected for sequencing had exhibited CD8+CD57+ cell expansion on flow cytometry. Genomic DNA acted as the template from which TCR beta VDJ combination and CDR3 sequence profiling were carried out. MiXCR, applied by TCRdb to the reads, yields one record per CDR3 protein. The sample has about 160,000 distinct CDR3 sequences, around 48% seen once. The sequenced sample consisted of sorted CD4+, CD8+, or CD8+CD57+ T cells (not recorded which) from PBMCs. The receptors derive from a human donor with aplastic anemia.

A single count supports this clonotype. The J gene is TRBJ2-3, the V gene TRBV5-6; a possible D gene is TRBD1 (6 bases). The CDR3 has 16 residues. CDR1 and CDR2 from the germline V gene are SGHDT and YYEEEE. The V end was cut by 3 bases, the J end by 4 bases, with 18 bases between. DNA for the CDR3: TGTGCCAGCAGCTCCCCCCCCGGTGGGGGCGCAGATACGCAGTATTTT. Translating it yields CASSSPPGGGADTQYF.

This chain connects TRBV6-1 to TRBJ1-2, with TRBD1 matching over 12 bases. Germline loops: CDR1 MNHNS, CDR2 SASEGT. With 6 bases clipped from V and 7 bases from J, the junction kept 9 bases outside the gene matches. This CDR3 comprises 15 residues. The DNA for the CDR3 is TGTGCCAGCAGACTTAGGGACAGGGGGCGGCTTGGCTACACCTTC. As protein: CASRLRDRGRLGYTF.

Comments on this clonotype: A read error may be the cause here, since a much bigger clone is one base away. CDR3 protein: CASGLVTNTEAFF. CDR3 nucleotides: TGTGCTAGTGGTTTAGTTACGAACACTGAAGCTTTCTTT. The gene calls are TRBV12-5 and TRBJ1-1; D remains unclear. Germline loops: CDR1 LGHNT, CDR2 FRNRAP. The V and J ends lost 3 bases and 1 base respectively, with 6 bases between them. CDR3 length equals 13 residues.

This clonotype was picked up many times. The chain joins TRBV11-3 to TRBJ2-5, with 15 bases matching TRBD2. The junction had 4 bases not matched to a gene; V was cut back by 1 base and J by 4 bases. This CDR3 region has 17 residues. Germline V gene sequence: CDR1 SGHNT, CDR2 YENEEA. The CDR3: CASSLGSGLAGGETQYF. Here the CDR3 DNA reads TGTGCCAGCAGCTTAGGTTCGGGACTAGCGGGAGGAGAGACCCAGTACTTC. The whole variable domain, filled in from reference TRBV11-3 and TRBJ2-5, reads EAGVVQSPRYKIIEKKQPVAFWCNPISGHNTLYWYLQNLGQGPELLIRYENEEAVDDSQLPKDRFSAERLKGVDSTLKIQPAELGDSAVYLCASSLGSGLAGGETQYFGPGTRLLVL.

This clonotype was recorded at least ten times. The chain combines TRBV20-1 with TRBJ2-7, with D possibly TRBD2 on 6 matching bases. The CDR3 sequence is 13 residues long. V was clipped by 4 bases and J by 1 base, with 11 bases between them. Germline CDR1 and CDR2: DFQATT and SNEGSKA (reference sequence). The CDR3 spells CSATSAGSYEQYF. The CDR3 DNA reads as TGCAGTGCTACGAGCGCGGGGTCCTACGAGCAGTACTTC.

The J gene is TRBJ2-3, the V gene TRBV18; D is unclear. Trimming pared 8 bases from V and 2 bases from J, leaving 20 bases between. This CDR3 has 16 amino acids. Germline V gives CDR1 KGHSH, CDR2 LQKENI. CDR3 amino acids: CASAPRQLANTDTQYF. The CDR3 DNA sequence: TGTGCCAGCGCCCCCCGGCAACTGGCTAACACAGATACGCAGTATTTT.

This clonotype has ten or more counts. The CDR3: CSAQLTSERRSYEQYF. The CDR3 DNA reads TGCAGTGCTCAGTTGACTAGCGAGAGGAGGTCCTACGAGCAGTACTTC. The rearrangement joins TRBV20-1 to TRBJ2-7; 8 bases agree with TRBD2. In germline, CDR1 is DFQATT, CDR2 SNEGSKA (reference sequence). This CDR3 is built from 16 residues. The V segment lost 5 bases and the J segment 1 base; nucleotides outside the gene matches: 13.

This clonotype has just one count. The rearrangement links TRBV24-1 to TRBJ2-2; D is unclear. Trimming removed 5 bases at V and 7 bases at J, with 10 bases between. Per the germline V gene, CDR1 is KGHDR and CDR2 is SFDVKD. There are 13 residues in the CDR3. CDR3 sequence: CATSARSGGELFF. As DNA, the CDR3 is TGTGCCACCAGTGCCCGAAGTGGCGGGGAGCTGTTTTTT.

This clonotype has just one count. The rearrangement links TRBV9 to TRBJ1-2; 7 nucleotides agree with TRBD1. Germline V CDR1 and CDR2: SGDLS, YYNGEE. This CDR3 region has 13 residues. Germline trimming cut 0 bases from V and 8 bases from J; bases unmatched to any gene: 4. The CDR3 sequence is CASSVEGAFGYTF. The CDR3 bases are TGTGCCAGCAGCGTAGAGGGGGCATTCGGCTACACCTTC.

This clonotype showed up just once. A read error is possible here, since a much larger clone lies one base away. The V gene is TRBV19, the J gene TRBJ1-4; D call uncertain. Germline loops: CDR1 LNHDA, CDR2 SQIVND (reference sequence). The CDR3 covers 16 residues. As DNA, the CDR3 is TGTGCCAGTAGTATGCCGGGAGCGCCCATGGGTGAAAAACTGCTTTTT. Amino acids: CASSMPGAPMGEKLLF.